What follows describes a single T cell receptor (beta chain). Its matching antigen is unknown. TCRdb's copy holds only in-frame clones and misses some; the assay was immunoSEQ multiplex PCR. In the table there are some 40,000 clones, approximately 92% of which are singletons. This specimen belongs to a study of PD-L1 blockade in urothelial cancer. Overall study: The year 2014 saw patients start atezolizumab, 1,200 mg intravenously every 3 weeks. Prior exposure to chemotherapy in patients amounted to 0 to 3 regimens received. It was at 3 weeks (second dose) and 6 weeks after treatment start that blood was analyzed.

Findings of the study overall: Clonality of blood TCR below the median before treatment predicted better survival.

CDR1 and CDR2 from the germline V gene are SGHRS and YFSETQ. V was pared by 4 bases and J by 4 bases, with 12 bases of the junction left unmatched. The CDR3 has 16 residues. The clonotype originates from a man aged 70 or older with urothelial cancer. This rearrangement joins TRBV5-1 to TRBJ2-5; 8 bases are a match to TRBD1. The source material was PBMCs, sampled around atezolizumab (anti-PD-L1) treatment. The CDR3 region has the DNA TGCGCCAGCAGCCTCCAGGGGGCGGCGGTCTCAGAGACCCAGTACTTC. This codes for CASSLQGAAVSETQYF.